This T cell receptor beta chain emerged from a study of resident and recirculating memory T cells in vitiligo (dated by TCRdb to 2016 to 2019). As for the study more broadly: For TCR beta sequencing, epidermis was obtained by shave biopsy from two lesional and two nonlesional sites, and PBMCs were also collected, from each of 3 stable vitiligo patients. Samples were homogenized without cell sorting just before genomic DNA extraction with the Qiagen DNeasy Blood & Tissue Kit. The human TCR beta sequencing tested whether specific clones in lesional vitiligo skin differed from clones in nonlesional skin and blood. Findings and caveats that apply to the study as a whole: Mechanistic studies in the future are needed to assess how much the detected T cell clones and the human Trm pools versus Tcm pools each contribute. TCR sequences were not shared across biopsy sites or across patients, which suggests that different T cell clones infiltrate different lesions, a pattern described as private specificity. By overlap and correlation analysis, no significant repertoire overlap was shown between biopsies, even within a single patient, except for each lesion compared with itself. No single dominant TCR clone was found, and clonality differed from one vitiligo lesion to another.

The immunoSEQ hsTCRB kit was used to amplify TCR beta chains from genomic DNA. The immunoSEQ service sequenced the TCR beta libraries on an Illumina MiSeq instrument. The authors' pipeline ran thus. The immunoSEQ Analyzer was used to analyze the repertoire data. TCRdb stores this immuneACCESS table with in-frame sequences only. Part of the clones is absent; in the studies checked, under half of the shortfall reflects unresolved V genes, and no reason is known for the rest. That table is the source of V, J and clone size, and D and trimming were worked out from the DNA. The sample table shows roughly 42,000 clones, and around 90% are seen once. The top ten hold 4.5% of the sample. A patient's vitiligo counted as stable when the lesions had not changed at all during the previous 6 months. To qualify as stable, patients additionally needed to show no confetti depigmentation, which is a clinical sign of active vitiligo. Patients who had been treated within the previous three months were excluded. Ficoll density gradient centrifugation was used to isolate PBMCs from heparinized blood, after which the PBMCs were flash-frozen.

V is trimmed back by 0 bases and J by 8 bases, and the junction contains 6 bases that no gene match accounts for. The germline V gene supplies CDR1 LGHNT and CDR2 FRNRAP. From the cysteine up to the phenylalanine, the CDR3 has a length of 15 residues. CDR3 DNA only is kept here, 45 bases in frame from base 1. Regarding this clone: Its specific antigen is unknown. Per-base qualities were not stored, and no clone one base away is much larger.

The chain employs TRBV12-5 and TRBJ2-1; 8 of the junction bases match TRBD2. The sequencing input was blood. The TCR sequence derives from a male donor with vitiligo. The DNA is TGTGCTAGTGGTTTGGTAACTCGGGGGGGCGATGAGCAGTTCTTC. Its product reads: CASGLVTRGGDEQFF.